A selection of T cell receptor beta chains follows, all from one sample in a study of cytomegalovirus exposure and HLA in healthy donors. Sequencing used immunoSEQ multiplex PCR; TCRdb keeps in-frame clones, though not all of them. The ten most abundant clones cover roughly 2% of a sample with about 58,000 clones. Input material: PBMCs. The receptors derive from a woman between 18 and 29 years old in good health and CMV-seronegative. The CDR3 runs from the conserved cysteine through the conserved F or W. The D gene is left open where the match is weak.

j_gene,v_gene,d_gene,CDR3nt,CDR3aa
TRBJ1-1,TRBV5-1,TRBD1,TGCGCCAGCAGCTTACAGGGGTACGGCACTGAAGCTTTCTTT,CASSLQGYGTEAFF
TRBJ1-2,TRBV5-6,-,TGTGCCAGCAGCTTGTTACAGGCGAACTATGGCTACACCTTC,CASSLLQANYGYTF
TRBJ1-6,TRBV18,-,TGTGCCAGCTCACCGGTCCGGGATAATTCACCCCTCCACTTT,CASSPVRDNSPLHF
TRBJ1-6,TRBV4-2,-,TGTGCCAGCAGCCAAGCCATCGCGCGGGGTTCACCCCTCCACTTT,CASSQAIARGSPLHF
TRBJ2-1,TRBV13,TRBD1,TGTGCCAGCAGCCCACCCGGGACAGGGGCTTACAATGAGCAGTTCTTC,CASSPPGTGAYNEQFF
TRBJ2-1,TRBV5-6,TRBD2,TGTGCCAGCAGCTCTCTAGCGGGAATTCGGAATGAGCAGTTCTTC,CASSSLAGIRNEQFF
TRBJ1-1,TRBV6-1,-,TGTGCCAGCTACAGATTAAAGAACACTGAAGCTTTCTTT,CASYRLKNTEAFF
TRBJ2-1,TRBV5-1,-,TGCGCCAGCAGCTTGGGAACTAGCTCAACATACTACAATGAGCAGTTCTTC,CASSLGTSSTYYNEQFF
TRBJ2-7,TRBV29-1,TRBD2,TGCAGCGTGAGGACTAGCGACTACGAGCAGTACTTC,CSVRTSDYEQYF
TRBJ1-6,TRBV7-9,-,TGTGCCAGCAGCAGGGACAATTCACCCCTACACTTT,CASSRDNSPLHF
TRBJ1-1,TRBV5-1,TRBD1,TGCGCCAGCAGCTTGGCCGCGCAGGGGGTTTATTCCGGCACTGAAGCTTTCTTT,CASSLAAQGVYSGTEAFF
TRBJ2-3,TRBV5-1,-,TGCGCCAGCAGCTTGGCCCAACTATACACAGATACGCAGTATTTT,CASSLAQLYTDTQYF
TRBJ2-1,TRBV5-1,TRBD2,TGCGCCAGCAGCCCAGCGGGGGTTTACAATGAGCAGTTCTTC,CASSPAGVYNEQFF
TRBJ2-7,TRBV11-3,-,TGTGCCAGCAGCTTAGTTAGGACTTCCTACGAGCAGTACTTC,CASSLVRTSYEQYF
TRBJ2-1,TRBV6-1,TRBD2,TGTGCCAGCATATATAGCGGGGGGGCCTGGGAGCAGTTCTTC,CASIYSGGAWEQFF
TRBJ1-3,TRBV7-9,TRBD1,TGTGCCAGCAGCTTAGGGCTGACAGGGAATGGAAACACCATATATTTT,CASSLGLTGNGNTIYF
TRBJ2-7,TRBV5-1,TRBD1,TGCGCCAGCAGCCCTAAATCGACAGGGTCCTACGAGCAGTACTTC,CASSPKSTGSYEQYF
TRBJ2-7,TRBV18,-,TGTGCCAGCTCACCCAAGGCAGGGTCCTACGAGCAGTACTTC,CASSPKAGSYEQYF
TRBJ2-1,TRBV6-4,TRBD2,TGTGCCAGCAGCTCCGTAGCGGGAGATCGGAATGAGCAGTTCTTC,CASSSVAGDRNEQFF
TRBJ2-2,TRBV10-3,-,TGTGCCATCAGTGAGCGGGGGAACACCGGGGAGCTGTTTTTT,CAISERGNTGELFF
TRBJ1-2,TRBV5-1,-,TGCGCCAGCAGCGGACTCCAGGGGCACTATGGCTACACCTTC,CASSGLQGHYGYTF
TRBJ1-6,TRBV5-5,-,TGTGCCAGCAGCTTGGTGGCGGATACGAATTCACCCCTCCACTTT,CASSLVADTNSPLHF
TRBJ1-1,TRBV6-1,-,TGTGCCAGCAGTGAATGGGGCAGGAACACTGAAGCTTTCTTT,CASSEWGRNTEAFF
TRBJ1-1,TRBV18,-,TGTGCCAGCTCACAAACAGGGTTGGACACTGAAGCTTTCTTT,CASSQTGLDTEAFF
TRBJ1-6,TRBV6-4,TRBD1,TGTGCCAGCAGTGACTCGACAGGGACCCTCCACTTT,CASSDSTGTLHF
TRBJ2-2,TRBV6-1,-,TGTGCCAGCAGCCTCCTGGGGCCCGGGGAGCTGTTTTTT,CASSLLGPGELFF
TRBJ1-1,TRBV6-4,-,TGTGCCAGCAGTGAAGTGCCGGGTAACGTGAACACTGAAGCTTTCTTT,CASSEVPGNVNTEAFF
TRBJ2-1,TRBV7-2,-,TGTGCCATTGCTACCCAGGGGCTTATCCACAATGAGCAGTTCTTC,CAIATQGLIHNEQFF
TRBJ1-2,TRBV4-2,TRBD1,TGTGCCAGCAGCCAGCAGCAGGACAGGGTGTGGGGCTACACCTTC,CASSQQQDRVWGYTF
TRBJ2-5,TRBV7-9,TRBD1,TGTGCCAGCAGCTTCCGACAGGGGGCTTATGGAGAGACCCAGTACTTC,CASSFRQGAYGETQYF
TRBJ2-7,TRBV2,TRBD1,TGTGCCAGCCGTACGACAGGGGTCGAGCAGTACTTC,CASRTTGVEQYF
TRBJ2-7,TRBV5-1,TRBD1,TGCGCCAGCAGCTTTACTTATACCGGGACAGGGGATATCTACGAGCAGTACTTC,CASSFTYTGTGDIYEQYF
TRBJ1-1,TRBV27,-,TGTGCCAGCAGTATGACTTCAGCGAACACTGAAGCTTTCTTT,CASSMTSANTEAFF
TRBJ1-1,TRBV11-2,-,TGTGCCAGCAGCTTAGCAGGGGCGCAGAACACTGAAGCTTTCTTT,CASSLAGAQNTEAFF
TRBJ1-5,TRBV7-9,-,TGTGCCAGCAGCTTAGGGGTCGGGAGCCAAAATCAGCCCCAGCATTTT,CASSLGVGSQNQPQHF
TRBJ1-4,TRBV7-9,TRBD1,TGTGCCAGCAGCCCCGGGGACAGGGAAAAACTGTTTTTT,CASSPGDREKLFF
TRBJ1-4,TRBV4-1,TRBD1,TGCGCCAGCAGCCGCCGGGACAGACGTGAAAAACTGTTTTTT,CASSRRDRREKLFF
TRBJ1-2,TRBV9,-,TGTGCCAGCTCTAGACAGGCCACCTATGGCTACACCTTC,CASSRQATYGYTF
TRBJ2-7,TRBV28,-,TGTGCCAGCAGTTTAGGTGGTAGTAGAACCTACGAGCAGTACTTC,CASSLGGSRTYEQYF